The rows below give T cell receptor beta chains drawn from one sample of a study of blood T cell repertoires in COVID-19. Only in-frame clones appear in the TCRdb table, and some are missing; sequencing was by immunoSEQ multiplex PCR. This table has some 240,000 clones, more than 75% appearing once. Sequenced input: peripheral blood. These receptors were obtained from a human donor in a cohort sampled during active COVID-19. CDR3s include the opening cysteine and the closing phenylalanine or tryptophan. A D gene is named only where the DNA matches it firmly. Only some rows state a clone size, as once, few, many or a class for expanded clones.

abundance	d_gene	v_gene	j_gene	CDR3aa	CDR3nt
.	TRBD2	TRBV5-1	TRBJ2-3	CASSLPTSGDTQYF	TGCGCCAGCAGCTTGCCAACTAGCGGAGATACGCAGTATTTT
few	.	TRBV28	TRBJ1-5	CASSGGGNQPQHF	TGTGCCAGCAGTGGGGGGGGGAATCAGCCCCAGCATTTT
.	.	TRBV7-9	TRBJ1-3	CASSLQLNSGNTIYF	TGTGCCAGCAGCTTACAACTGAACTCTGGAAACACCATATATTTT
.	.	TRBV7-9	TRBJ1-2	CASSLVVDTSQTNYGYTF	TGTGCCAGCAGCTTAGTAGTCGACACAAGTCAAACGAACTATGGCTACACCTTC
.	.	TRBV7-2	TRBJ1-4	CASSLGTLNEKLFF	TGTGCCAGCAGCTTAGGGACTCTTAATGAAAAACTGTTTTTT
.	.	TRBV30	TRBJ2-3	CAWSAGGRNTQYF	TGTGCCTGGAGCGCCGGGGGAAGAAATACGCAGTATTTT
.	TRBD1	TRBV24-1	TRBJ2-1	CATSDPDRGVNNEQFF	TGTGCCACCAGTGACCCCGACAGGGGTGTCAACAATGAGCAGTTCTTC
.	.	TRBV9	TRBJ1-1	CASTKGGRTEAFF	TGTGCCAGCACCAAAGGGGGTAGGACTGAAGCTTTCTTT
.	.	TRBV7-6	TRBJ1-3	CASSLQQGTGNTIYF	TGTGCCAGCAGCCTACAGCAGGGAACTGGAAACACCATATATTTT
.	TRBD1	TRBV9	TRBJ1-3	CASSLGQDVGSTIYF	TGTGCCAGCAGCTTGGGACAGGACGTTGGGAGCACCATATATTTT
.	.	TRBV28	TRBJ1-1	CASKIIRGVTEAFF	TGTGCCAGCAAAATCATTCGGGGGGTTACTGAAGCTTTCTTT
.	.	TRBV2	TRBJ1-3	CASSVAGAGNTIYF	TGTGCCAGCAGTGTCGCAGGGGCTGGAAACACCATATATTTT
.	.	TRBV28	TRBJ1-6	CASSQDTLLHF	TGTGCCAGCAGCCAAGACACCCTCCTCCACTTT
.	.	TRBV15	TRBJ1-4	CATSARVGRNEKLFF	TGTGCCACCAGCGCCCGGGTCGGGAGAAATGAAAAACTGTTTTTT
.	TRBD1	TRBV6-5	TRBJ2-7	CATGGRDNSYEQYF	TGTGCCACAGGGGGCCGGGACAACTCCTACGAGCAGTACTTC